Below, 11 T cell receptor beta chains from the same sample are listed, as sequenced in a study of shared clonotypes between healthy human individuals. The repertoire was sequenced with immunoSEQ multiplex PCR; TCRdb's copy has only in-frame clones and lacks some. This sample has under 600,000 clones; about 75% occur once, and the top ten carry around an eighth. Sequenced: PBMCs. Receptor source: a woman aged 40 to 55 in good health. Some clones in this sample may be carry-over from other donors' samples.

This clone showed up just once. V usage is TRBV29-1 and J usage is TRBJ2-7; D gene ambiguous. Per the germline V gene, CDR1 is SQVTM and CDR2 is ANQGSEA. V lost 0 bases, J lost 7 bases, and 13 bases lay in between. The CDR3 covers 13 residues. Here the CDR3 reads CSVEDRESGEQYF. In nucleotides, the CDR3 is TGCAGCGTTGAAGATCGTGAAAGTGGGGAGCAGTACTTC.

This chain uses TRBV4-2 with TRBJ1-2; 8 bases align to TRBD1. V gave up 4 bases and J gave up 5 bases; unmatched junction bases: 9. Germline CDR1 is LGHNA and CDR2 is YNFKEQ. The CDR3 covers 15 residues. CDR3 coding DNA: TGTGCCAGCAGCCGCTCCGGACAGGGTGGTTATGGCTACACCTTC. Amino acid sequence: CASSRSGQGGYGYTF.

This chain connects TRBV10-3 to TRBJ2-3; 11 nucleotides match TRBD2. V dropped 2 bases and J dropped 5; count of bases not matched to a gene: 9. CDR3 length: 17 residues. Germline assignment: CDR1 ENHRY and CDR2 SYGVKD. CDR3 bases: TGTGCCATCAGTGAGAGTGATAGCGGGAGGGCCAGAGATACGCAGTATTTT. Translated, it gives CAISESDSGRARDTQYF.

The V call is TRBV6-1, the J call TRBJ2-3; 7 bases map to TRBD2. Looked up from germline, CDR1 is MNHNS and CDR2 is SASEGT. The CDR3 loop spans 14 amino acids. V shed 7 bases and J 1 base; nucleotides not matched to a gene: 5. The CDR3, as DNA: TGTGCCAGCACCCCTAGCGGCGGCACAGATACGCAGTATTTT. This codes for CASTPSGGTDTQYF.

The genes are TRBV18 and TRBJ2-5; D call uncertain. The V end was cut by 6 bases, the J end by 7 bases, with 15 bases between. This CDR3 has 13 residues. Per germline, CDR1 KGHSH and CDR2 LQKENI. CDR3 coding DNA: TGTGCCAGCTCCCCCGACCAGGAAGGGACCCAGTACTTC. It yields the protein CASSPDQEGTQYF.

The rearrangement uses TRBV14 and TRBJ1-2, with TRBD1 matching over 9 bases. V trimming: 0 bases; J trimming: 4 bases; junction bases outside the gene matches: 6. This CDR3 has 16 amino acids. Looked up from germline, CDR1 is SGHDN and CDR2 is FVKESK. The CDR3 sequence: CASSQDYGQGTYGYTF. CDR3 nucleotide sequence: TGTGCCAGCAGCCAAGATTACGGACAGGGGACCTATGGCTACACCTTC.

This sequence joins TRBV11-2 and TRBJ2-2, with TRBD1 matching 8 bases. The CDR3 is 16 residues long. Germline V gene lookup returns CDR1 SGHAT and CDR2 FQNNGV. V was clipped by 6 bases and J by 0 bases; unmatched bases: 6. CDR3 amino acids: CASRVWGQANTGELFF. In nucleotides, the CDR3 is TGTGCCAGCAGGGTTTGGGGACAGGCGAACACCGGGGAGCTGTTTTTT.

CDR3 DNA sequence: TGTGCCACCAGCAGAGCGTTAACCCAAGAGACCCAGTACTTC. This encodes CATSRALTQETQYF. This sequence joins TRBV15 and TRBJ2-5; unclear D gene. Trimming removed 1 base at V and 1 base at J, with 7 bases between. Per germline, CDR1 LNHNV and CDR2 YYDKDF (reference sequence). CDR3 length: 14 amino acids.

The gene calls are TRBV7-9 and TRBJ2-7; TRBD2 matches at 11 bases. This CDR3 region has 15 residues. The germline gives CDR1 SEHNR, CDR2 FQNEAQ (reference sequence). With V trimmed by 1 base and J by 2 bases, 1 base remained unmatched. The DNA for the CDR3 is TGTGCCAGCAGCTTAGTTAGCGGGAGGGCCTACGAGCAGTACTTC. Translated: CASSLVSGRAYEQYF.

The V call is TRBV4-3, the J call TRBJ1-3, with 9 bases matching TRBD1. The CDR3 loop spans 15 amino acids. Germline V gene sequence: CDR1 LGHNA, CDR2 YSLEER. The J segment lost 2 bases and the V segment lost 3 bases, leaving 2 bases of the junction unmatched. The CDR3 nucleotides read TGCGCCAGCAGCCAGGACAGGGGTCCTGGAAACACCATATATTTT. The encoded protein is CASSQDRGPGNTIYF.

CDR3 sequence: CASKEQTAVTDTQYF. In DNA form, the CDR3 reads TGTGCCAGCAAGGAGCAGACAGCAGTCACAGATACGCAGTATTTT. The rearrangement uses TRBV2 and TRBJ2-3; tentatively, D is TRBD1 (5 bases). The germline V gene encodes CDR1 SNHLY and CDR2 FYNNEI. The CDR3 is 15 amino acids. Trimming removed 7 bases from V and 2 bases from J, with 16 bases in between.